These T cell receptor beta chains were read from a single sample in a study of T cell responses to AZD1222 COVID-19 vaccine. Some clones are missing from TCRdb's copy, which holds only in-frame ones; the method was immunoSEQ multiplex PCR. This sample has about 110,000 clones, with around 90% found just once. Here the sequenced sample was peripheral blood, taken on day 0 of MenACWY control vaccination. The receptors here all came from an adult in good health. The CDR3 runs from the conserved cysteine through the conserved F or W. Clone size appears in some rows only: once, few, many, or a class for an expanded clone.

CDR3,V,size
CASSPSQGHQPQHF,TRBV3-1/TRBV3-2,.
CASSANPVLLYNEQFF,TRBV5-5,.
CASSPFIGTGTVKETQYF,TRBV25-1,.
CASSPDWSLDEQYF,TRBV7-9,few
CASSRGGNQPQHF,TRBV6-2/TRBV6-3,.
CASSPGLAGPNEQFF,TRBV7-3,.
CASSQRRGATEAFF,TRBV3-1/TRBV3-2,.
CASSLQGAPGETQYF,TRBV7-2,.
CASSYRGAANEKLFF,TRBV6-5,.
CASSMGALGPGRKDTEAFF,TRBV19,.
CASRSSAQSSYNEQFF,TRBV19,.
CASSFPGDPTYEQYF,TRBV11-2,.